The 18 T cell receptor beta chains listed next were all sequenced from one sample in a study of cytomegalovirus exposure and HLA in healthy donors. PCR employed 60 Vbeta and 13 Jbeta primers. Clones were read by immunoSEQ multiplex PCR, and TCRdb kept only the in-frame ones, dropping some. The table has roughly 150,000 clones, over 75% seen once. The sequenced sample was PBMCs. Every receptor here comes from a male donor in good health and CMV-seronegative.

This chain links TRBV4-3 with TRBJ2-7; D possibly corresponds to TRBD1 (6 bases). CDR3 length: 13 amino acids. Germline-derived CDR1 and CDR2 are LGHNA and YSLEER. V lost 4 bases and J 1 base, leaving 8 bases between the germline ends. DNA of the CDR3: TGCGCCAGCAGCCGAGGACAGTCCTACGAGCAGTACTTC. Its translation is CASSRGQSYEQYF.

The chain combines TRBV6-5 with TRBJ1-4, with D unclear. From germline, CDR1 is MNHEY and CDR2 SVGAGI. CDR3 length equals 14 residues. The germline V and J ends were trimmed by 4 bases and 0 bases, with 6 bases remaining between them. Here the CDR3 reads CASSFAATNEKLFF. In DNA form, the CDR3 reads TGTGCCAGCAGTTTCGCGGCAACTAATGAAAAACTGTTTTTT.

This chain links TRBV7-6 with TRBJ2-7; a possible D gene is TRBD2 (5 bases). V was cut by 5 bases and J by 9 bases, with 17 bases left in between. Germline CDR1 is SGHVS and CDR2 is FNYEAQ. This CDR3 has 13 residues. The CDR3 is CASSRSEADGQYF. The CDR3, as DNA: TGTGCCAGCAGCCGTAGCGAGGCCGACGGGCAGTACTTC.

This rearrangement joins TRBV21-1 to TRBJ1-5; the table names TRBD1, a call not compared with the DNA. TRBV21-1 is marked as a pseudogene. The CDR3 totals 15 residues. CDR3 nucleotide sequence: TGTGCCAGCAGCAGGTTACAGGGGGGTCGTCAGCCCCAGCATTTT. Its translation is CASSRLQGGRQPQHF.

This clone was recorded once. The chain couples TRBV7-9 to TRBJ2-3, with a tentative D call TRBD1 (6 bases). V lost 8 bases, J lost 4 bases, and 31 bases lay in between. This CDR3 has 19 residues. Germline CDR1 reads SEHNR; CDR2 reads FQNEAQ (reference sequence). Written as DNA, the CDR3 is TGTGCCAGCCCAAAGGGAGTCCCTGGGGGCAGGGTAAACGCAGATACGCAGTATTTT. This gives the protein CASPKGVPGGRVNADTQYF.

V usage is TRBV6-5 and J usage is TRBJ2-5; no reliable D call. The J call may be in error: the DNA end matches TRBJ2-7 better. There are 16 residues in the CDR3. Germline V gene lookup returns CDR1 MNHEY and CDR2 SVGAGI. CDR3 protein: CASSYSIPRTIHEQYF. CDR3 bases: TGTGCCAGCAGTTACTCGATCCCTAGAACGATCCACGAGCAGTACTTC.

Regarding this clone: A read error may account for a junction end that differs from germline. The chain couples TRBV7-9 to TRBJ2-5; 8 bases fit TRBD2. There are 16 residues in the CDR3. Germline CDR1 is SEHNR and CDR2 is FQNEAQ (reference sequence). CDR3 DNA sequence: TGTTCCAGCAGCTTATCTGAACGGACTAGCAGGGAGACCCAGTACTTC. Protein sequence: CSSSLSERTSRETQYF.

This chain uses TRBV5-6 with TRBJ2-7; TRBD2 matches at 7 bases. Germline V gene data show CDR1 as SGHDT and CDR2 as YYEEEE. The CDR3 is 14 residues long. The J segment lost 2 bases and the V segment lost 5 bases, leaving 7 bases of the junction unmatched. The CDR3 loop reads CASRGGPSAYEQYF. The DNA of the CDR3 is TGTGCCAGCAGGGGAGGGCCGAGTGCCTACGAGCAGTACTTC. Filled out from reference TRBV5-6 and TRBJ2-7, the complete variable domain reads DAGVTQSPTHLIKTRGQQVTLRCSPKSGHDTVSWYQQALGQGPQFIFQYYEEEERQRGNFPDRFSGHQFPNYSSELNVNALLLGDSALYLCASRGGPSAYEQYFGPGTRLTVT.

The chain is built from TRBV9 and TRBJ1-3; a possible D gene is TRBD1 (6 bases). Trimming stripped 4 bases from V and 3 bases from J, with 14 bases between. The V gene's germline CDR1 is SGDLS and CDR2 YYNGEE. The CDR3 runs to 15 residues. Here the CDR3 DNA reads TGTGCCAGCAGCCCACGAGGACAGCGTGGAAACACCATATATTTT. Encoded protein: CASSPRGQRGNTIYF.

V usage is TRBV5-1 and J usage is TRBJ2-5, with 7 bases aligning to TRBD2. The CDR3 has 14 residues. Germline CDR1 reads SGHRS; CDR2 reads YFSETQ. V gave up 4 bases and J gave up 1 base; unmatched junction bases: 4. The CDR3 region is CASSGAGVQETQYF. The CDR3 coding sequence is TGCGCCAGCAGCGGCGCGGGAGTCCAAGAGACCCAGTACTTC.

The gene calls are TRBV7-9 and TRBJ1-1; 8 nucleotides agree with TRBD1. The junction had 3 bases not matched to a gene; V was cut back by 6 bases and J by 3 bases. Germline CDR1 SEHNR, CDR2 FQNEAQ (reference sequence). This CDR3 is built from 13 residues. This CDR3 reads CASRTTGDTEAFF. The CDR3 region has the DNA TGTGCCAGCAGAACGACAGGGGACACTGAAGCTTTCTTT.

This chain links TRBV4-1 with TRBJ2-7; D is unresolved. CDR3 length equals 12 residues. CDR1 MGHRA and CDR2 YSYEKL come from the germline V gene. Trimming removed 5 bases at V and 4 bases at J, with 9 bases between. CDR3: CASSRSGYEQYF. DNA of the CDR3: TGCGCCAGCAGCAGGAGTGGATACGAGCAGTACTTC.

The rearrangement links TRBV4-2 to TRBJ2-1, with 7 bases identical to TRBD1. Germline CDR1 and CDR2: LGHNA and YNFKEQ. After removal of 0 bases from V and 11 bases from J, the junction contained 13 bases not matched to a gene. This CDR3 region has 16 residues. CDR3 DNA: TGTGCCAGCAGCCAAGATGGGGACAGCCTCGGGTTACAGCAGTTCTTC. Protein sequence: CASSQDGDSLGLQQFF.

This clone was recorded a few times. The rearrangement uses TRBV27 and TRBJ1-5; D unclear. The CDR3 is 13 amino acids. V shed 6 bases and J shed 5 bases, with 11 bases lying between them. Germline loops: CDR1 MNHEY, CDR2 SMNVEV (reference sequence). Here the CDR3 reads CASSETSDQPQHF. The CDR3 DNA follows: TGTGCCAGCAGCGAAACTTCGGATCAGCCCCAGCATTTT.

The V gene is TRBV27, the J gene TRBJ1-1, with D maybe TRBD1 (5 bases). The V end was cut by 8 bases, the J end by 11 bases, with 24 bases between. Germline V gene data show CDR1 as MNHEY and CDR2 as SMNVEV (reference sequence). The CDR3 runs 14 residues. As DNA, the CDR3 is TGTGCCAGCCTCTCGGGGGGGGACCCCAGCACGGCTTTCTTT. Protein: CASLSGGDPSTAFF.

The chain combines TRBV30 with TRBJ2-1, with 8 bases aligning to TRBD1. This CDR3 has 19 amino acids. In germline, CDR1 is GTSNPN, CDR2 SVGIG (reference sequence). The J segment lost 0 bases and the V segment lost 0 bases, leaving 13 bases of the junction unmatched. CDR3 region: CAWSVRGRGHGGSYNEQFF. DNA of the CDR3: TGTGCCTGGAGTGTGCGAGGCAGGGGGCACGGAGGCTCCTACAATGAGCAGTTCTTC.

In the case of this clone: Other DNA sequences in this specimen translate into the identical CDR3. The rearrangement uses TRBV5-1 and TRBJ1-1; D is perhaps TRBD1 (5 bases). The CDR3 sequence is 13 residues long. CDR1 and CDR2 from the germline V gene are SGHRS and YFSETQ. Trimming removed 1 base at V and 4 bases at J, with 8 bases between. The DNA of the CDR3 is TGCGCCAGCAGCTTGAGGGGTGGCACTGAAGCTTTCTTT. As protein: CASSLRGGTEAFF.

The V and J genes are TRBV5-1 and TRBJ2-3, with D possibly being TRBD2 (5 bases). The CDR3 has 16 residues. The V end was cut by 4 bases, the J end by 2 bases, with 17 bases between. Germline-derived CDR1 and CDR2 are SGHRS and YFSETQ. CDR3 sequence reads: CASSPAGTLPTDTQYF. In DNA form, the CDR3 reads TGCGCCAGCAGCCCTGCGGGCACACTCCCCACAGATACGCAGTATTTT.